The next 7 T cell receptor beta chains were all read from a single sample in a study of cytomegalovirus exposure and HLA in healthy donors. Data came from immunoSEQ multiplex PCR; TCRdb stores just in-frame clones and leaves some out. The table has some 150,000 clones, roughly 90% seen once. Source material: PBMCs. These receptors were taken from a man aged 18 to 29 in good health and CMV-seropositive.

This rearrangement joins TRBV7-6 to TRBJ1-1; unclear D gene. Germline V gene data show CDR1 as SGHVS and CDR2 as FNYEAQ. The CDR3 has 13 amino acids. V lost 2 bases, J lost 1 base, and 5 bases lay in between. CDR3 DNA: TGTGCCAGCAGCTTAAACGGGAACACTGAAGCTTTCTTT. It translates to CASSLNGNTEAFF.

The rearrangement uses TRBV6-4 and TRBJ1-2, with D tentatively TRBD1 (6 bases). This CDR3 region has 16 residues. Trimming stripped 0 bases from V and 1 base from J, with 12 bases between. In germline, CDR1 is MRHNA, CDR2 SNTAGT. CDR3 protein: CASSDSIQGSNYGYTF. Written as DNA, the CDR3 is TGTGCCAGCAGTGACTCGATCCAGGGGAGTAACTATGGCTACACCTTC.

The rearrangement joins TRBV4-1 to TRBJ1-5; no reliable D call. V dropped 1 base and J dropped 7 bases, with 11 bases sitting between them. The germline gives CDR1 MGHRA, CDR2 YSYEKL. The CDR3 covers 14 residues. The CDR3 nucleotides are TGCGCCAGCAGCCAAGTGCCACTACTGCAGCCCCAGCATTTT. Its translation is CASSQVPLLQPQHF.

The J gene is TRBJ2-6, the V gene TRBV7-9; possibly TRBD2 for D (5 bases). Per the germline V gene, CDR1 is SEHNR and CDR2 is FQNEAQ (reference sequence). Trimming pared 5 bases from V and 0 bases from J, leaving 8 bases between. This CDR3 is 15 amino acids long. Here the CDR3 reads CASSQRDSGANVLTF. The CDR3 region has the DNA TGTGCCAGCAGCCAACGGGACTCTGGGGCCAACGTCCTGACTTTC.

CDR3 nucleotide sequence: TGTGCCTGGACCAGGGAAGCCGGGGAGCTGTTTTTT. Translated: CAWTREAGELFF. The J gene is TRBJ2-2, the V gene TRBV30; D might be TRBD1 (5 bases). Germline V gives CDR1 GTSNPN, CDR2 SVGIG (reference sequence). Trimming cost V 4 bases and J 6 bases, with 9 bases left between them. This CDR3 contains 12 residues.

The CDR3 protein is CASFRTSGYTGELFF. CDR3 in DNA: TGTGCCAGCTTTCGGACTAGCGGTTACACCGGGGAGCTGTTTTTT. The rearrangement links TRBV6-1 to TRBJ2-2; TRBD2 matches at 10 bases. The CDR3 contains 15 residues. Germline V gives CDR1 MNHNS, CDR2 SASEGT. The V gene end was trimmed by 8 bases and the J gene end by 3 bases; junction bases not matched to a gene: 6.

V usage is TRBV6-1 and J usage is TRBJ1-1, with D hard to call. Trimming stripped 5 bases from V and 0 bases from J, with 13 bases between. Germline lookup yields CDR1 MNHNS and CDR2 SASEGT. CDR3 length: 15 residues. The CDR3 spells CASSPFISMNTEAFF. The CDR3 DNA reads TGTGCCAGCAGTCCTTTCATTAGCATGAACACTGAAGCTTTCTTT.